The 5 T cell receptor beta chains below all came from one sample that was sequenced in a study of blood T cell repertoires in COVID-19. TCRdb's copy holds only in-frame clones and misses some; the assay was immunoSEQ multiplex PCR. The sample has approximately 170,000 clones; 85% to 95% are singletons. Sequenced: peripheral blood. These receptors were obtained from an older woman with COVID-19, enrolled during active disease.

The gene calls are TRBV3-1 (or the pseudogene TRBV3-2) and TRBJ1-4; no clear D. Germline CDR1 and CDR2: LGHDT and YNNKEL (reference sequence). The ends were cut back, 1 base at V and 10 bases at J, with 16 bases in the middle. CDR3 length: 15 amino acids. The CDR3 sequence: CASSQAQLTTRKLFF. The CDR3 bases are TGTGCCAGCAGCCAAGCACAGTTAACCACACGAAAACTGTTTTTT.

The chain recombines TRBV5-1 with TRBJ2-1, with 10 positions matching TRBD1. The CDR3 is 13 residues long. The V gene end was trimmed by 6 bases and the J gene end by 8 bases; junction bases not matched to a gene: 5. The germline V gene has CDR1 SGHRS and CDR2 YFSETQ. The CDR3 coding sequence is TGCGCCAGCAAGGACAGGGGGTTGGATGAGCAGTTCTTC. It encodes CASKDRGLDEQFF.

The chain carries TRBV7-2 and TRBJ1-1, with 8 positions matching TRBD1. The CDR3 consists of 16 residues. V lost 2 bases to trimming and J lost 4 bases; unmatched junction nucleotides: 9. Per germline, CDR1 SGHTA and CDR2 FQGNSA. CDR3 DNA: TGTGCCAGCAGCTTATTGGCAGGGGGCGGCGGCACTGAAGCTTTCTTT. Amino acids: CASSLLAGGGGTEAFF.

This clone was recorded only once. This chain links TRBV27 with TRBJ1-6; 7 bases fit TRBD1. The CDR3 runs to 15 residues. The V gene end was trimmed by 5 bases and the J gene end by 7 bases; junction bases not matched to a gene: 8. Germline V gene lookup returns CDR1 MNHEY and CDR2 SMNVEV (reference sequence). CDR3 protein: CASSTRTGLNSPLHF. The CDR3 DNA is TGTGCCAGCAGTACAAGGACAGGACTCAATTCACCCCTCCACTTT.

The chain has TRBV4-2 and TRBJ1-2, with TRBD1 identical over 10 bases. The CDR3 consists of 18 residues. Germline CDR1 reads LGHNA; CDR2 reads YNFKEQ. V was clipped by 0 bases and J by 3 bases; unmatched bases: 10. CDR3 sequence (DNA): TGTGCCAGCAGCCAAGATCTAGGGACAGGGGAGCGCCACTATGGCTACACCTTC. This encodes CASSQDLGTGERHYGYTF.